This T cell receptor (beta chain) was sequenced in a study of T cell repertoires in cytomegalovirus infection (dated by TCRdb to the late 2010s). In terms of the full investigation: Donor HLA type was relevant to the analysis, because carriage of CMV infection together with the matching HLA type was indicated by public TCR beta signatures.

From a lookup of the germline V gene, CDR1 and CDR2 are SGHVS and FNYEAQ. At the junction V is shortened by 5 bases and J by 3 bases, with 11 bases in between. CDR3 length: 13 amino acids, cysteine to phenylalanine. Only the CDR3 DNA stays, 39 bases, in frame from base 1. This clonotype was seen only a few times. Its cognate antigen has yet to be identified. Base quality data are lacking; no much larger clone is found one base away. The sequencing machine was an Illumina HiSeq 1500. TCRdb handled the public reads itself, with Q25 trimming in fastp and clone calling in MiXCR, and kept productive beta chains. Rows matching on CDR3 protein sequence are summarized as one entry with the most common DNA and genes. The sample table lists 300,000 to 400,000 distinct CDR3 sequences, around 18% of them with a count of one. Roughly 8.7% of the sample comes from the top ten. On the study overall, not on this receptor specifically: Carriers of CMV infection plus the relevant HLA type were discriminated by the cumulative frequency of public TCR beta family members in the study cohort and in an independent 352-donor cohort. The ex vivo response was dominated by HLA-C-restricted CMV-specific TCR beta clonotypes, and the single most frequent clonotype in two of eight donors was supplied by these HLA-C-restricted clonotypes.

Sequencing was performed on PBMCs. This TCR derives from a human donor in good health (CMV status not recorded). Some clones in this sample may be carry-over from other donors' samples. The V and J genes are TRBV7-6 and TRBJ2-7, with no confident D gene call. In nucleotide form, the sequence is TGTGCCAGCAGCGAAACCCCCCTCTACGAGCAGTACTTC. Its translation is CASSETPLYEQYF.